These 30 T cell receptor beta chains came from one sample sequenced in a study of T-cell memory formation after mild COVID-19. TCRdb re-called the 5' RACE reads through MiXCR, storing one row per CDR3 protein. This repertoire shows roughly 86,000 distinct CDR3 sequences, over 13% found once; its top ten account for around two fifths. Sequenced: PBMCs or a T cell subset sorted from them (not recorded which). The receptors come from a man between 18 and 35 years old who had mild COVID-19 (a few samples of this study predate the infection). Cell type and time point are not known.

V gene TRBV30 combines with J gene TRBJ2-7; no clear D gene. Germline V gene sequence: CDR1 GTSNPN, CDR2 SVGIG (reference sequence). This CDR3 spans 12 amino acids. The V end was cut by 8 bases, the J end by 2 bases, with 13 bases between. Here the CDR3 reads CAAGVNPYEQYF. In DNA, the CDR3 is TGTGCCGCCGGCGTGAACCCCTACGAGCAGTACTTC.

In this sample, this clonotype turned up a few times. The rearrangement joins TRBV7-3 to TRBJ2-1, with 10 bases lining up with TRBD2. The trim removed 5 bases at V and 4 bases at J, leaving 11 bases unmatched. CDR3 length equals 17 residues. Germline assignment: CDR1 SGHTA and CDR2 FQGTGA. CDR3 DNA: TGTGCCAGCAGCCCAGCGGGGGGGCTGGGAGTATACAATGAGCAGTTCTTC. Protein product: CASSPAGGLGVYNEQFF.

This clonotype was detected a few times. The chain is built from TRBV6-1 and TRBJ2-7; TRBD2 matches at 10 bases. The CDR3 runs to 15 residues. With 3 bases clipped from V and 7 bases from J, the junction kept 9 bases outside the gene matches. Germline lookup yields CDR1 MNHNS and CDR2 SASEGT. The CDR3 DNA reads as TGTGCCAGCAGTGACGCTAGCGGGGGATTCATGGAGCAGTACGTC. As protein: CASSDASGGFMEQYV.

V and J are TRBV19 and TRBJ1-1; 10 bases are a match to TRBD1. The CDR3 extends over 14 amino acids. Germline values: CDR1 LNHDA, CDR2 SQIVND (reference sequence). V lost 10 bases and J lost 6; bases outside the gene matches: 11. The CDR3 DNA reads TGTGCCACTCGTCCCGGGACAGGGGCGGCTGAAGCTTTCTTT. Protein: CATRPGTGAAEAFF. The variable domain in full, with the rest retrieved from reference TRBV19 and TRBJ1-1, is DGGITQSPKYLFRKEGQNVTLSCEQNLNHDAMYWYRQDPGQGLRLIYYSQIVNDFQKGDIAEGYSVSREKKESFPLTVTSAQKNPTAFYLCATRPGTGAAEAFFGQGTRLTVV.

This chain uses TRBV4-1 with TRBJ2-3; TRBD1 matches 8 bases. Germline lookup yields CDR1 MGHRA and CDR2 YSYEKL. This CDR3 comprises 15 residues. The V segment lost 3 bases and the J segment 0 bases; nucleotides outside the gene matches: 2. CDR3 sequence: CASSQTGASTDTQYF. The CDR3 coding sequence is TGCGCCAGCAGCCAGACAGGGGCTAGCACAGATACGCAGTATTTT.

The V and J genes are TRBV15 and TRBJ2-5, with 13 bases that match TRBD2. The ends lost 1 base at V and 1 base at J; junction bases unmatched: 6. This CDR3 spans 18 amino acids. The germline V gene encodes CDR1 LNHNV and CDR2 YYDKDF (reference sequence). The CDR3 loop reads CATSRGGGLAGVQETQYF. In DNA, the CDR3 is TGTGCCACCAGCAGAGGAGGCGGACTAGCGGGAGTCCAAGAGACCCAGTACTTC.

This clonotype has only a few counts. The rearrangement links TRBV6-2 or TRBV6-3 to TRBJ2-1, with TRBD2 matching 8 bases. After removal of 6 bases from V and 7 bases from J, the junction contained 5 bases not matched to a gene. The CDR3 has 13 residues. Germline V gene lookup returns CDR1 MNHEY and CDR2 SVGEGT. CDR3 amino acids: CASSGGARNEQFF. CDR3 nucleotides: TGTGCCAGCAGCGGGGGGGCAAGAAATGAGCAGTTCTTC.

This CDR3 is CAWSVRDSYYGYTF. DNA of the CDR3: TGTGCCTGGAGTGTACGGGACAGCTACTATGGCTACACCTTC. V and J are TRBV30 and TRBJ1-2; 7 nucleotides align to TRBD1. Germline CDR1 reads GTSNPN; CDR2 reads SVGIG (reference sequence). The CDR3 runs to 14 residues. V shed 0 bases and J 3 bases; nucleotides not matched to a gene: 4.

The chain joins TRBV6-2 or TRBV6-3 to TRBJ1-5, with D unclear. The V end was cut by 5 bases, the J end by 6 bases, with 11 bases between. The germline CDR1 and CDR2 sequences are MNHEY and SVGEGT. CDR3 length equals 13 residues. CDR3 sequence (DNA): TGTGCCAGCAGTCCCCGGACGGGTCAGCCCCAGCATTTT. Protein sequence: CASSPRTGQPQHF.

This clonotype was found a few times. The rearrangement uses TRBV7-9 and TRBJ1-1; D uncertain. CDR3 length: 12 residues. CDR1 and CDR2 from the germline V gene are SEHNR and FQNEAQ (reference sequence). V lost 3 bases and J 4 bases, leaving 6 bases between the germline ends. In DNA form, the CDR3 reads TGTGCCAGCAGCTTCCAAGGCACTGAAGCTTTCTTT. This encodes CASSFQGTEAFF.

In this sample, this clonotype turned up a few times. The gene calls are TRBV6-5 and TRBJ1-5, with D uncertain. The CDR3 is 16 residues long. Trimming took off 6 bases at V and 0 bases at J, with 15 bases between the two ends. The germline gives CDR1 MNHEY, CDR2 SVGAGI. CDR3 loop: CASRRWAANSNQPQHF. CDR3 coding DNA: TGTGCCAGCAGACGATGGGCAGCTAATAGCAATCAGCCCCAGCATTTT.

The sample holds a few counts of this clonotype. This chain links TRBV9 with TRBJ2-2; D call uncertain. Trimming stripped 3 bases from V and 3 bases from J, with 9 bases between. The CDR3 is 14 residues long. CDR1 and CDR2 from the germline V gene are SGDLS and YYNGEE. CDR3 loop: CASSADGYTGELFF. The CDR3 DNA reads as TGTGCCAGCAGCGCAGACGGATACACCGGGGAGCTGTTTTTT.

The rearrangement joins TRBV7-9 to TRBJ1-1; the D is unclear. V dropped 2 bases and J dropped 1 base, with 2 bases sitting between them. The CDR3 covers 12 residues. CDR1 is SEHNR and CDR2 is FQNEAQ in the germline V gene (reference sequence). The DNA for the CDR3 is TGTGCCAGCAGCTTATCGAACACTGAAGCTTTCTTT. Its protein product is CASSLSNTEAFF.

The rearrangement links TRBV19 to TRBJ1-1, with D possibly TRBD1 on 6 matching bases. The CDR3 is 13 residues long. With 5 bases removed from V and 6 bases from J, the gap between germline ends came to 13 bases. Germline CDR1 LNHDA, CDR2 SQIVND (reference sequence). CDR3 residues: CASSEQGPAEAFF. For the CDR3, the DNA is TGTGCCAGTAGTGAACAGGGCCCGGCTGAAGCTTTCTTT.

The chain uses TRBV11-2 and TRBJ1-1; D not resolved. CDR1 and CDR2 (germline): SGHAT, FQNNGV. The V and J ends lost 3 bases and 6 bases respectively, with 5 bases between them. This CDR3 has 11 residues. The CDR3 loop is CASSLSAEAFF. As DNA, the CDR3 is TGTGCCAGCAGCTTGTCGGCTGAAGCTTTCTTT.

This chain connects TRBV5-6 to TRBJ1-6; D is uncertain. Trimming removed 4 bases at V and 10 bases at J, with 12 bases between. The length of the CDR3 is 13 residues. CDR1 is SGHDT, CDR2 YYEEEE, per germline. The CDR3 loop reads CASSPGFNSPLHF. In DNA form, the CDR3 reads TGTGCCAGCAGCCCAGGTTTTAACTCACCCCTCCACTTT.

This clonotype was recorded at least ten times. The rearrangement links TRBV12-3 or TRBV12-4 to TRBJ1-5; a possible D gene is TRBD1 (6 bases). The CDR3 runs 15 residues. Between the trimmed V and J ends, which lost 6 bases and 5 bases, there was a span of 17 bases. The chain's CDR3 is CASRDHSDRHQPQHF. CDR3 coding DNA: TGTGCCAGCAGGGACCACTCGGACAGACATCAGCCCCAGCATTTT.

V and J are TRBV7-9 and TRBJ1-1, with D possibly TRBD1 on 5 matching bases. Trimming stripped 1 base from V and 4 bases from J, with 13 bases between. Germline CDR1 is SEHNR and CDR2 is FQNEAQ (reference sequence). The CDR3 covers 15 residues. CDR3 protein: CASSLGAPQATEAFF. CDR3 in DNA: TGTGCCAGCAGCTTAGGTGCCCCACAGGCCACTGAAGCTTTCTTT.

This clonotype was recorded once. This chain links TRBV6-5 with TRBJ2-1, with 8 nucleotides matching TRBD2. Germline CDR1 is MNHEY and CDR2 is SVGAGI. After removal of 2 bases from V and 7 bases from J, the junction contained 10 bases not matched to a gene. This CDR3 has 16 residues. CDR3 residues: CASSYAYSGVGNEQFF. CDR3 nucleotides: TGTGCCAGCAGTTACGCCTATAGCGGGGTGGGGAATGAGCAGTTCTTC.

This clonotype was observed many times. The V and J genes are TRBV15 and TRBJ2-7, with D hard to call. The CDR3 totals 13 residues. V was clipped by 0 bases and J by 3 bases, with 6 bases between them. CDR1 is LNHNV, CDR2 YYDKDF, per germline (reference sequence). DNA of the CDR3: TGTGCCACCAGCAGAGATCCAGGCTACGAGCAGTACGTC. Translation: CATSRDPGYEQYV.

The CDR3 region has the DNA TGTGCCAGCAGTTCCCGGGACTATCAAGAGACCCAGTACTTC. Translating it yields CASSSRDYQETQYF. The J gene is TRBJ2-5, the V gene TRBV27, with TRBD2 matching over 7 bases. V gave up 4 bases and J gave up 2 bases; unmatched junction bases: 4. The CDR3 runs 14 residues. Germline-derived CDR1 and CDR2 are MNHEY and SMNVEV (reference sequence).

The chain uses TRBV7-2 and TRBJ1-6; D gene unclear. Trimming cost V 1 base and J 0 bases, with 7 bases left between them. The V gene's germline CDR1 is SGHTA and CDR2 FQGNSA. CDR3 length: 16 residues. CDR3 DNA: TGTGCCAGCAGCTTAGAGATGAGCTCCTATAATTCACCCCTCCACTTT. This encodes CASSLEMSSYNSPLHF.

This clonotype came up many times. The chain carries TRBV6-5 and TRBJ2-2, with 7 nucleotides matching TRBD1. V lost 8 bases and J lost 0; bases outside the gene matches: 3. The CDR3 extends over 14 amino acids. From germline, CDR1 is MNHEY and CDR2 SVGAGI. CDR3 protein: CASRDSSNTGELFF. CDR3 DNA sequence: TGTGCCAGCCGGGACAGCTCGAACACCGGGGAGCTGTTTTTT.

This clonotype was found a few times. The CDR3 region is CASSSRLSTQPQHF. Written as DNA, the CDR3 is TGTGCCAGCAGCTCACGACTTTCCACTCAGCCCCAGCATTTT. V is TRBV6-5 and J is TRBJ1-5; D gene uncertain. The CDR3 consists of 14 residues. V was cut by 6 bases and J by 6 bases, with 15 bases left in between. CDR1 is MNHEY, CDR2 SVGAGI, per germline.

The chain uses TRBV4-1 and TRBJ2-6; D call uncertain. Germline CDR1 and CDR2: MGHRA and YSYEKL. This CDR3 contains 12 residues. V lost 8 bases to trimming and J lost 0 bases, with 2 bases between them. DNA of the CDR3: TGCGCCAGCCACTCTGGGGCCAACGTCCTGACTTTC. It yields the protein CASHSGANVLTF.

This clonotype was picked up a small number of times. The chain couples TRBV9 to TRBJ2-6; 9 bases are a match to TRBD1. The V gene end was trimmed by 0 bases and the J gene end by 0 bases; junction bases not matched to a gene: 4. CDR3 length: 18 amino acids. Germline values: CDR1 SGDLS, CDR2 YYNGEE. The CDR3 spells CASSVDDRGVSGANVLTF. In DNA, the CDR3 is TGTGCCAGCAGCGTAGACGACAGGGGGGTCTCTGGGGCCAACGTCCTGACTTTC.

The sample holds a few counts of this clonotype. The chain carries TRBV5-6 and TRBJ2-7, with no clear D. Germline V CDR1 and CDR2: SGHDT, YYEEEE. CDR3 size: 13 residues. Trimming took 0 bases from V and 2 from J, leaving 6 bases between them. The CDR3 DNA reads TGTGCCAGCAGCTTGGCAGATACCTACGAGCAGTACGTC. Amino acids: CASSLADTYEQYV.

This clonotype was recorded a few times. As DNA, the CDR3 is TGTGCCAGCAGCCTCCAGGGTTTTGGCTCCTACGAGCAGTACTTC. This codes for CASSLQGFGSYEQYF. This rearrangement joins TRBV13 to TRBJ2-7, with D tentatively TRBD1 (5 bases). This CDR3 spans 15 amino acids. V gave up 5 bases and J gave up 0 bases, with 14 bases separating them. Germline V gene data show CDR1 as PRHDT and CDR2 as FYEKMQ (reference sequence). Together with reference TRBV13 and TRBJ2-7, the CDR3 gives the full variable domain: AAGVIQSPRHLIKEKRETATLKCYPIPRHDTVYWYQQGPGQDPQFLISFYEKMQSDKGSIPDRFSAQQFSDYHSELNMSSLELGDSALYFCASSLQGFGSYEQYFGPGTRLTVT.

This clonotype occurred a few times. The chain recombines TRBV12-3 or TRBV12-4 with TRBJ2-3; 9 bases are a match to TRBD1. The J segment lost 14 bases and the V segment lost 3 bases, leaving 6 bases of the junction unmatched. CDR3 length equals 12 residues. In nucleotides, the CDR3 is TGTGCCAGCAGTTTCGGACAGGGGCATGGGTATTTT. Translated: CASSFGQGHGYF.

This clonotype occurred many times. The rearrangement links TRBV2 to TRBJ2-2; 8 bases line up with TRBD1. CDR3 length: 15 residues. Trimming took 4 bases from V and 3 from J; bases not matched to a gene: 4. CDR1 and CDR2 from the germline V gene are SNHLY and FYNNEI. The CDR3 protein is CASSVLTGDTGELFF. The CDR3 DNA reads as TGTGCCAGCAGTGTGTTGACAGGGGACACCGGGGAGCTGTTTTTT.